Listed below are T cell receptor beta chains from one sample, sequenced in a study of T cell responses to AZD1222 COVID-19 vaccine. TCRdb's copy holds only in-frame clones and misses some; the assay was immunoSEQ multiplex PCR. This sample has 100,000 or so clones; around 87% occur once, and the top ten carry roughly 10%. Sample: peripheral blood, taken 28 days after the second AZD1222 dose. The receptors were gathered from an adult who received the AZD1222 COVID-19 vaccine. Both conserved end residues are part of each CDR3. A D gene is named only where the DNA matches it firmly. Part of the rows lack a size; the others show once, few, many or a class for expanded clones.

TRBJ1-2 | - | TRBV2 | TRBD1 | TGTGCCAGACGGACAGGGCCCTATGGCTACACCTTC | CARRTGPYGYTF
TRBJ2-1 | - | TRBV6-5 | TRBD1 | TGTGCCAGCAGTTACTCGAGAGGGACAGGCCAGTTCTTC | CASSYSRGTGQFF
TRBJ2-2 | - | TRBV24-1 | - | TGTGCCACCAGTGAGCTAGGAGTGGAGGAGCTGTTTTTT | CATSELGVEELFF
TRBJ2-1 | once | TRBV3-1/TRBV3-2 | - | TGTGCCAGCAGCCAAGAGGGAAGGGGCGTTGAGCAGTTCTTC | CASSQEGRGVEQFF
TRBJ2-5 | few | TRBV18 | - | TGTGCCAGCTCACCACGTAGCGGACAAGAGACCCAGTACTTC | CASSPRSGQETQYF
TRBJ2-5 | once | TRBV28 | - | TGTGCCAGCAGCCCGCGTTTTGGGGCCGGGGAGACCCAGTACTTC | CASSPRFGAGETQYF
TRBJ1-1 | - | TRBV5-1 | TRBD1 | TGCGCCAGCAGCCCGGGACAGGGCGAAGCTTTCTTT | CASSPGQGEAFF
TRBJ2-7 | once | TRBV5-1 | - | TGCGCCAGCAGCTTGGGTCAACTACCCTACGAGCAGTACTTC | CASSLGQLPYEQYF
TRBJ2-1 | - | TRBV19 | - | TGTGCCAGTAGTATTTCTGGCAGGCGCCTCCAGGAGCAGTTCTTC | CASSISGRRLQEQFF
TRBJ1-3 | - | TRBV19 | - | TGTGCCAGTAGTATGAGCGGAGATTCTGGAAACACCATATATTTT | CASSMSGDSGNTIYF
TRBJ2-1 | - | TRBV19 | - | TGTGCCAGTAGTATAGGTACAGGGAGTCCCTTCTACAATGAGCAGTTCTTC | CASSIGTGSPFYNEQFF
TRBJ2-7 | - | TRBV5-1 | TRBD2 | TGCGCCAGCAGCTCCATACTAGCGGGAGGGTACGAGCAGTACTTC | CASSSILAGGYEQYF
TRBJ1-1 | - | TRBV28 | - | TGTGCCAGCACGTCGGTTTGGAGGAACACTGAAGCTTTCTTT | CASTSVWRNTEAFF
TRBJ1-1 | - | TRBV18 | TRBD1 | TGTGCCAGCTCACCACCGAGGTACAGGGGTATGAACACTGAAGCTTTCTTT | CASSPPRYRGMNTEAFF
TRBJ1-5 | - | TRBV6-5 | - | TGTGCCAGCAATTTTGACAGCAAGAATCAGCCCCAGCATTTT | CASNFDSKNQPQHF
TRBJ1-3 | - | TRBV5-1 | - | TGCGCCAGCAGCTTGGGTTCGGGAAACTCTGGAAACACCATATATTTT | CASSLGSGNSGNTIYF
TRBJ1-2 | - | TRBV5-6 | TRBD1 | TGTGCCAGCAGCACTGGACAGGGGGACTATGGCTACACCTTC | CASSTGQGDYGYTF
TRBJ1-2 | - | TRBV20-1 | - | TGCAGTGCTAGTCGCCAGCTTAACTATGGCTACACCTTC | CSASRQLNYGYTF
TRBJ1-3 | - | TRBV19 | - | TGTGCCAGTACTACAGGTTCGGCTGGAAACACCATATATTTT | CASTTGSAGNTIYF
TRBJ1-1 | - | TRBV30 | - | TGTGCCTGGAGTGTAAGGACAGAGGAAGCTTTCTTT | CAWSVRTEEAFF
TRBJ1-2 | - | TRBV28 | - | TGTGCCAGCAGTTTTGGTTTCTATGGCTACACCTTC | CASSFGFYGYTF
TRBJ1-2 | - | TRBV19 | - | TGTGCCAGTATGGAGCACAGGGAGCCTAACTATGGCTACACCTTC | CASMEHREPNYGYTF